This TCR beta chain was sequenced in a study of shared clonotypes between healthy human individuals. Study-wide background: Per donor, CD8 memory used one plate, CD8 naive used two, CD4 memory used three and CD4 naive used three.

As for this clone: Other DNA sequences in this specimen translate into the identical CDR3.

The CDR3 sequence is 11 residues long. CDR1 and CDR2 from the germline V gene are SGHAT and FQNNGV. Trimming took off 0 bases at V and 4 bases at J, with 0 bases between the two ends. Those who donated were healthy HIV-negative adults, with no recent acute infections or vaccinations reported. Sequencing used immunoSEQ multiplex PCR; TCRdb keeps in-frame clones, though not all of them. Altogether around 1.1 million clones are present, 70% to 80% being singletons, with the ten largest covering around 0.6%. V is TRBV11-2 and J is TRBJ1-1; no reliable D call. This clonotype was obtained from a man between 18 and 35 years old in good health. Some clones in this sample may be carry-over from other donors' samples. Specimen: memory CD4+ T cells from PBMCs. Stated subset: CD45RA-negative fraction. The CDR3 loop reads CASSLDTEAFF. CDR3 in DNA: TGTGCCAGCAGCTTAGACACTGAAGCTTTCTTT.